This T cell receptor (beta chain) was observed in a study of blood T cell repertoires in COVID-19. Study at large: From T cells, B-cell-depleted T cells, or PBMCs came the material, which was cDNA or gDNA.

Germline V gene sequence: CDR1 MNHNY, CDR2 SVGAGI (reference sequence). The V gene end was trimmed by 5 bases and the J gene end by 2 bases; junction bases not matched to a gene: 6. This CDR3 comprises 17 residues. Using immunoSEQ multiplex PCR, the repertoire was profiled, and TCRdb retains in-frame clones only, with some absent. The sample holds 250,000 or so clones; roughly 86% are singletons and the top ten take 1.5% to 2%. Ages ranged from about 18 to 89 years, with residence in approximately 23 US areas. In this sample, this clone turned up a few times. The same CDR3 is also encoded by other DNA sequences in this sample.

The sample was PBMCs or T cells enriched from blood (not recorded which). This TCR derives from a woman aged 45-65 years who had recovered from COVID-19. The chain employs TRBV6-6 and TRBJ2-1, with 13 bases that match TRBD2. Written as DNA, the CDR3 is TGTGCCAGCAGTCTCACTAGCGGGAGGGCCCCCTACAATGAGCAGTTCTTC. The encoded protein is CASSLTSGRAPYNEQFF.